This T cell receptor (beta chain) was retrieved from a study of shared clonotypes between healthy human individuals. This clone was picked up a small number of times. CD4+ cells yielded CD45RA+ naive and CD45RA-negative memory subsets. TCRdb's table, derived via immunoSEQ multiplex PCR, lists solely in-frame clones and lacks some. The table shows 1 million to 1.2 million clones, with around three quarters occurring only once. The sample comprised memory CD4+ T cells from PBMCs. Subset of the sample: CD45RA-negative fraction. The source of this sequence is a man younger than 30 in good health. Some clones in this sample may be carry-over from other donors' samples.

The CDR3 is CAWAGGHEQYF. CDR3 DNA: TGTGCCTGGGCAGGGGGCCACGAGCAGTACTTC. The rearrangement joins TRBV30 to TRBJ2-7; 8 bases agree with TRBD1. The ends lost 5 bases at V and 5 bases at J; junction bases unmatched: 2. The germline V gene encodes CDR1 GTSNPN and CDR2 SVGIG (reference sequence). CDR3 length equals 11 residues.